This T cell receptor beta chain was sequenced during a study of T cell clones after liver transplantation. The CDR3 is made up of 11 amino acids. Germline CDR1 reads SEHNR; CDR2 reads FQNEAQ (reference sequence). V was pared by 5 bases and J by 4 bases, with 5 bases between. CD3+CD4+ and CD3+CD8+ cells were FACS-sorted from thawed unstimulated PBMCs. Using immunoSEQ multiplex PCR, the repertoire was profiled, and TCRdb retains in-frame clones only, with some absent. Of thousands of clones listed, 81% are singletons. The source material was CD8+ T cells from blood, sampled before liver transplant. This chain joins TRBV7-9 and TRBJ1-2; no clear D. The sequence was collected from a human donor who received a liver transplant. Written as DNA, the CDR3 is TGTGCCAGCAGCCCCTCCTATGGCTACACCTTC. It is translated as CASSPSYGYTF.